A selection of T cell receptor beta chains follows, all from one sample in a study of cytomegalovirus exposure and HLA in healthy donors. Assay: immunoSEQ multiplex PCR; the TCRdb copy retains only in-frame clones and omits some. The sample includes roughly 160,000 clones, 80% seen only once; the top ten take 1%. Sequenced sample: PBMCs. The receptors derive from a woman between 45 and 60 years old in good health and CMV-seropositive. Both conserved end residues are trimmed from each CDR3. Fields, in order: J gene, D gene, V gene, CDR3 protein. D genes are given only for firm matches.

TRBJ1-5 | . | TRBV4-2 | ASSQERIRPQH
TRBJ2-7 | . | TRBV7-2 | ASSLYRTTASEQY
TRBJ2-2 | . | TRBV7-7 | ASSGDSHTGELF
TRBJ2-5 | . | TRBV7-2 | ASTQGGYQETQY
. | TRBD2 | TRBV27 | ASSLRVAGGSSNRETQY
TRBJ1-1 | . | TRBV9 | ASSPGQSNTEAF
TRBJ2-5 | TRBD2 | TRBV6-6 | ASSRGLATETQY
TRBJ1-1 | . | TRBV6-5 | ASSYATGIAEAF
TRBJ1-1 | TRBD1 | TRBV7-2 | ASSRDRVTEAF
TRBJ1-3 | . | TRBV7-2 | ASSREAPRGAGNTIY
TRBJ1-2 | TRBD1 | TRBV4-3 | ASSQRDREVGGYT
TRBJ1-3 | . | TRBV6-1 | ASSERGRGGNTIY
TRBJ2-7 | . | TRBV7-3 | ASSLANRGEQY
TRBJ1-1 | . | TRBV7-9 | ASSPQGSTEAF
TRBJ2-2 | TRBD1 | TRBV5-1 | ASTPRTSGTGSLVGPGELF
TRBJ1-2 | . | TRBV27 | ASSLEGRSGYT
TRBJ2-1 | . | TRBV20-1 | SASLSVEQF
TRBJ2-5 | TRBD2 | TRBV4-2 | ASSPIGLAGGVEETQY
TRBJ2-7 | . | TRBV5-4 | ASSRSAVLGEQY
TRBJ2-7 | . | TRBV5-1 | ASSPGVIGAVEQY